The clone carrying this T cell receptor (beta chain) was recorded at least ten times. The sample belongs to a study of Graves' ophthalmopathy and Graves' hyperthyroidism. Amplification from RNA transcripts yielded the TCR beta CDR3 regions. HTBI primers primed a first-round RT-PCR, and a second-round multiplex PCR followed. TCRdb passed the multiplex PCR reads through MiXCR, listing each CDR3 protein once. This sample yields 580,000 or so distinct CDR3 sequences, of which under 45% are seen a single time; roughly 4.5% belongs to the top ten. Trimming took 10 bases from V and 0 from J; bases not matched to a gene: 7. Looked up from germline, CDR1 is SGHTA and CDR2 is FQGNSA. The CDR3 runs 14 residues.

The rearrangement links TRBV7-2 to TRBJ1-1; 8 bases are a match to TRBD1. The sample consisted of peripheral blood or thyroid tissue (not recorded which). This clonotype was obtained from an adult man with Graves' hyperthyroidism. The CDR3 here is CATHRGFMNTEAFF. In DNA, the CDR3 is TGTGCCACCCACAGGGGGTTCATGAACACTGAAGCTTTCTTT.